The rows below give T cell receptor beta chains drawn from one sample of a study of blood T cell repertoires in COVID-19. Assay used: immunoSEQ multiplex PCR; TCRdb lists only in-frame clones, some missing. The sample holds 310,000 or so clones; approximately 90% are singletons and the top ten take roughly 2.3%. The sample comprised peripheral blood. The receptor source for this set is a woman aged 30 to 39 with COVID-19, enrolled during active disease. The CDR3 runs from the conserved cysteine through the conserved F or W. The order of the fields is V gene, J gene, clone size, CDR3 protein. Clone size is shown for a subset of rows, as once, few, many or a class of expanded clone.

v_call: TRBV6-4; j_call: TRBJ1-2; clone_size: .; cdr3_aa: CASSEKQGTGYTF
v_call: TRBV27; j_call: TRBJ2-2; clone_size: .; cdr3_aa: CASSFSTGELFF
v_call: TRBV11-2; j_call: TRBJ1-3; clone_size: .; cdr3_aa: CASSRKGQDSYSGNTIYF
v_call: TRBV2; j_call: TRBJ1-5; clone_size: .; cdr3_aa: CASSEGKGGNQPQHF
v_call: TRBV7-8; j_call: TRBJ2-1; clone_size: few; cdr3_aa: CASCLGGRTYNEQFF
v_call: TRBV29-1; j_call: TRBJ1-1; clone_size: .; cdr3_aa: CSVEETPGATEAFF
v_call: TRBV7-2; j_call: TRBJ2-3; clone_size: .; cdr3_aa: CASSPWGLAGGRADTQYF
v_call: TRBV5-1; j_call: TRBJ2-7; clone_size: .; cdr3_aa: CASSFSRVSYEQYF
v_call: TRBV18; j_call: TRBJ1-5; clone_size: .; cdr3_aa: CASSQGLNQPQHF
v_call: TRBV7-9; j_call: TRBJ1-1; clone_size: .; cdr3_aa: CASSQGQGQLNTEAFF
v_call: TRBV5-5; j_call: TRBJ2-7; clone_size: .; cdr3_aa: CASSLEGGTLYEQYF
v_call: TRBV2; j_call: TRBJ2-2; clone_size: .; cdr3_aa: CASGQLVANTGELFF
v_call: TRBV18; j_call: TRBJ2-2; clone_size: .; cdr3_aa: CASSLAPANTGELFF
v_call: TRBV7-9; j_call: TRBJ2-7; clone_size: once; cdr3_aa: CASSLELGGVSEQYF
v_call: TRBV6-5; j_call: TRBJ2-3; clone_size: .; cdr3_aa: CASRELAGWKDTQYF
v_call: TRBV5-6; j_call: TRBJ1-1; clone_size: .; cdr3_aa: CASSLGTVSNTEAFF
v_call: TRBV2; j_call: TRBJ1-5; clone_size: .; cdr3_aa: CASTRGGAGGQPQHF
v_call: TRBV5-6; j_call: TRBJ1-3; clone_size: .; cdr3_aa: CASSLGRVGNTIYF
v_call: TRBV11-2; j_call: TRBJ2-1; clone_size: .; cdr3_aa: CASSLDLGTGRYNEQFF
v_call: TRBV5-5; j_call: TRBJ2-2; clone_size: .; cdr3_aa: CATGRQGSGELFF
v_call: TRBV5-4; j_call: TRBJ2-1; clone_size: once; cdr3_aa: CASSFRLETEQFF
v_call: TRBV3-1/TRBV3-2; j_call: TRBJ1-4; clone_size: .; cdr3_aa: CASSQGFGVEKLFF
v_call: TRBV2; j_call: TRBJ1-5; clone_size: once; cdr3_aa: CASSVPGQGGGPQHF
v_call: TRBV5-6; j_call: TRBJ1-1; clone_size: .; cdr3_aa: CASSLWQGWPEAFF
v_call: TRBV9; j_call: TRBJ2-1; clone_size: .; cdr3_aa: CASSVGLAGSEQFF
v_call: TRBV5-1; j_call: TRBJ1-1; clone_size: .; cdr3_aa: CATGTGTEAFF
v_call: TRBV7-8; j_call: TRBJ2-1; clone_size: .; cdr3_aa: CASSPIADLKREQFF
v_call: TRBV24-1; j_call: TRBJ1-1; clone_size: .; cdr3_aa: CATSDAGFTEAFF
v_call: TRBV11-2; j_call: TRBJ2-3; clone_size: .; cdr3_aa: CASSPSGTYTDTQYF
v_call: TRBV7-8; j_call: TRBJ1-1; clone_size: .; cdr3_aa: CATGHGENTEAFF
v_call: TRBV21-1; j_call: TRBJ1-1; clone_size: .; cdr3_aa: CASSSPGQGGESTEAFF
v_call: TRBV29-1; j_call: TRBJ1-1; clone_size: .; cdr3_aa: CSVGISKNTEAFF
v_call: TRBV5-6; j_call: TRBJ1-2; clone_size: .; cdr3_aa: CASSLRQAWYGYTF
v_call: TRBV5-1; j_call: TRBJ2-7; clone_size: .; cdr3_aa: CASSQSTGTYEQYF
v_call: TRBV6-5; j_call: TRBJ1-5; clone_size: .; cdr3_aa: CASTFDTDQPQHF
v_call: TRBV2; j_call: TRBJ2-1; clone_size: .; cdr3_aa: CASSNSNEQFF
v_call: TRBV9; j_call: TRBJ2-7; clone_size: .; cdr3_aa: CASSVGGQGSYEQYF
v_call: TRBV12-2; j_call: TRBJ1-1; clone_size: once; cdr3_aa: CASRLGISVRQNTEAFF
v_call: TRBV10-2; j_call: TRBJ1-2; clone_size: .; cdr3_aa: CASSEGTGARGGYGYTF